This TCR beta chain was documented in a study of cytomegalovirus exposure and HLA in healthy donors. The PCR contained 60 Vbeta and 13 Jbeta primers. The repertoire was sequenced with immunoSEQ multiplex PCR; TCRdb's copy has only in-frame clones and lacks some. The table includes roughly 92,000 clones, 80% detected once. The CDR3 is 16 amino acids. Germline loops: CDR1 SEHNR, CDR2 FQNEAQ (reference sequence). After removal of 5 bases from V and 1 base from J, the junction contained 7 bases not matched to a gene. Participants comprised healthy donors of bone marrow. Points from the study as a whole: When analyzed later, the rates of TCR association showed variation by HLA locus, with DRB1 the most and HLA-C the fewest. Across all donors, roughly uniform sequencing depth was an assumption of the presence/absence analyses.

Worth noting for this clone: Its antigen is unknown.

The sample comprised PBMCs. The origin of this receptor is a man aged 45-65 years in good health and CMV-seropositive. The V call is TRBV7-9, the J call TRBJ2-5; 10 nucleotides agree with TRBD2. In DNA form, the CDR3 reads TGTGCCAGCAGCGGGGCTAGCGGGAGATCCCAAGAGACCCAGTACTTC. Translation: CASSGASGRSQETQYF.